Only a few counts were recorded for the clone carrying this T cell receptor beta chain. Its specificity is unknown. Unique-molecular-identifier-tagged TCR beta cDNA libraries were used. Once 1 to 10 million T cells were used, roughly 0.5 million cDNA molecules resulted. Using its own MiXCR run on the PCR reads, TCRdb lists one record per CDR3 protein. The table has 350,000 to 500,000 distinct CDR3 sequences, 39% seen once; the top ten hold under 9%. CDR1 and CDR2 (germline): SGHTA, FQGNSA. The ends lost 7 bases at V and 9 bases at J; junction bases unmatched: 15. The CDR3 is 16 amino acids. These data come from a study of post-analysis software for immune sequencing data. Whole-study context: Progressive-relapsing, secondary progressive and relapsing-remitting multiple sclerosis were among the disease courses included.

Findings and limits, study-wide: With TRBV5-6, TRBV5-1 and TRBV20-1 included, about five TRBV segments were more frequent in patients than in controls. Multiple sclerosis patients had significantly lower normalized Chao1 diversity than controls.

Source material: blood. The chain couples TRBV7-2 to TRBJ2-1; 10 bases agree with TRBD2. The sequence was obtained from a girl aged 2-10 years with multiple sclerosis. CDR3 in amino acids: CASTGIAGGSLSEQFF. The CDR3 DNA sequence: TGTGCCAGCACTGGGATAGCGGGAGGTAGTTTGAGTGAGCAGTTCTTC.